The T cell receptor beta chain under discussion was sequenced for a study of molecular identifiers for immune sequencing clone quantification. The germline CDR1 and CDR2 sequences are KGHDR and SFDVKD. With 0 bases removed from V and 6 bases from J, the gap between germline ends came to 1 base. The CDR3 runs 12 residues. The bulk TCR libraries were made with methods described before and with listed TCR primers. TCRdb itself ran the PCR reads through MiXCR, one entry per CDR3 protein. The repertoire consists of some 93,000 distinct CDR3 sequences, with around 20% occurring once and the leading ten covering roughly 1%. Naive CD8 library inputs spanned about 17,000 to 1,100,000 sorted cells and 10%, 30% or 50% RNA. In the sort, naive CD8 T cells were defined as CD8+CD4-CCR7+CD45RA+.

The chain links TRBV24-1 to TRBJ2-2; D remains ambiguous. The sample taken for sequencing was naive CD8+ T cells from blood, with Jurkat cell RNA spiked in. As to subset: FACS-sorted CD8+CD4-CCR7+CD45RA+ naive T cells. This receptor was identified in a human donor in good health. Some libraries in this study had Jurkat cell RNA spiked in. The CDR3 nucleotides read TGTGCCACCAGTGATTTGGCCGGGGAGCTGTTTTTT. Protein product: CATSDLAGELFF.